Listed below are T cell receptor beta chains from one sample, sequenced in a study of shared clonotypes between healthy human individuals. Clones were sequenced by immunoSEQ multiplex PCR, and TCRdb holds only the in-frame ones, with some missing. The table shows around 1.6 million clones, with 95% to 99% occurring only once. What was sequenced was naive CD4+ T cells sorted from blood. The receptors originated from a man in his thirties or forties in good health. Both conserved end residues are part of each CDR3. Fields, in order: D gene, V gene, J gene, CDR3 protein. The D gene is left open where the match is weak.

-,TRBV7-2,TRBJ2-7,CASSSRGAGGAKEQYF
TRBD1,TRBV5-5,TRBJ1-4,CASSPLTGTGELFF
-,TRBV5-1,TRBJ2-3,CASSPLAMFADTQYF
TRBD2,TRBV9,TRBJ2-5,CASSPSAGEQETQYF
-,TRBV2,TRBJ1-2,CASSVEAINYGYTF
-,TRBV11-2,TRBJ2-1,CASSFPGLGSYNEQFF
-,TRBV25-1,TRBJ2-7,CASRDRDGSYEQYF
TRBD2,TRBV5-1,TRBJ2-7,CASSSGTSPYEQYF
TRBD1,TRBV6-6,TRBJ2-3,CASSYSGQQDTQYF
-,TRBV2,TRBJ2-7,CASSEARGQNHEQYF
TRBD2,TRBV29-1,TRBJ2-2,CSVDSIGLAFLGAGELFF
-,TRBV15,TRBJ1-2,CATSRGPRGGYTF
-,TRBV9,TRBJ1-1,CASSVWIGTEAFF
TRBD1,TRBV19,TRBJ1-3,CASSIPRDSSGNTIYF
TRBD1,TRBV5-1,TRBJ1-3,CASSLRDSPGNTIYF
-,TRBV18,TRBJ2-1,CASSPSTGPYNEQFF
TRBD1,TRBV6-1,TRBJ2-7,CASSQPGQVYEQYF
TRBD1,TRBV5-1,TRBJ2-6,CASSGTGFSGANVLTF
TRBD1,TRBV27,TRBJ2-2,CASSLRQGNTGELFF
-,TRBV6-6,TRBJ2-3,CASTNRAADTQYF
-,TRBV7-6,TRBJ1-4,CASSLTPSRSGEKLFF
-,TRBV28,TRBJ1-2,CASSLSRGGNRNYGYTF
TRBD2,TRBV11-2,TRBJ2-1,CASSLAPGGYNEQFF
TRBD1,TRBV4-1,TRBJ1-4,CASSQDPGQSEKLFF
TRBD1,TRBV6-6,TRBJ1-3,CASSPLAGGPGNTIYF
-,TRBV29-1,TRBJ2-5,CSVEWGTQETQYF
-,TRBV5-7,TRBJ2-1,CASSLGRSSYNEQFF
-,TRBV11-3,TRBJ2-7,CASSLANSYEQYF
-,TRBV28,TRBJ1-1,CASINYYRGPDEAFF
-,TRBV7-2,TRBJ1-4,CASSLASTNEKLFF
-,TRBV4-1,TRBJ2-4,CASSQGDTHGAKNIQYF
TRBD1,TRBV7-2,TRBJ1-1,CASRPTRQGAPEAFF
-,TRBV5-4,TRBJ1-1,CASSPSLVRGTEAFF
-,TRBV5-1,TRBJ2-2,CASRLNTGELFF
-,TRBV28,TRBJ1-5,CASSLDSVRVPQHF
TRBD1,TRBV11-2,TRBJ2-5,CASSENRGSGETQYF
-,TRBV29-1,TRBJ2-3,CSGGLTRTDTQYF
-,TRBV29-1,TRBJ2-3,CSVEWTDTQYF
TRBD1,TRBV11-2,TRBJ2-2,CASSRDRADTGELFF
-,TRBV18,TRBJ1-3,CASSPTENTIYF
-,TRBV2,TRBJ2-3,CASSAPTDTQYF
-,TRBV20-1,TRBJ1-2,CRTDLNYGYTF
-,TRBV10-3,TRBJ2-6,CAISERPLGANVLTF
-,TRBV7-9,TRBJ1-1,CASSSPEGGLYTEAFF
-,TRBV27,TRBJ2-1,CASSSGIGNEQFF
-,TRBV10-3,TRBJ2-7,CAISERYEQYF
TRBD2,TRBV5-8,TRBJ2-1,CASSSSGRALDEQFF
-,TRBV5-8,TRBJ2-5,CASTPAGGKETQYF
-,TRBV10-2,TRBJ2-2,CASQTANTGELFF
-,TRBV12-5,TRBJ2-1,CASGLRGQASYNEQFF
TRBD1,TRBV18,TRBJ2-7,CASSPDRGSYEQYF
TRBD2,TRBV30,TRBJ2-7,CAWGNPSGISYEQYF
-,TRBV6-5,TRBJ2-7,CASSYSSRQYF
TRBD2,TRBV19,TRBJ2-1,CASSTRLALRGEQFF
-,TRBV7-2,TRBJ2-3,CASSEYRGSGTDTQYF